The TCR beta chain under discussion was sequenced for a study of response to subunit inactivated influenza vaccine. Study results and caveats: Authors suggested each seasonal flu vaccination may recruit only limited numbers of new T cells.

TCRdb fed the RT-PCR reads into MiXCR, producing one record per CDR3 protein. Found here are a few hundred thousand distinct CDR3 sequences, approximately 21% of them singletons; the top ten hold about a tenth. Details on this clonotype: Its matching antigen is unknown.

Germline CDR1 is DFQATT and CDR2 is SNEGSKA (reference sequence). The CDR3 consists of 12 residues. The V and J ends lost 8 bases and 0 bases respectively, with 8 bases between them. This specimen consisted of PBMCs from blood, obtained less than 22 months after vaccination. This clonotype was sampled from a man in his fifties or sixties who received an inactivated influenza vaccine. V usage is TRBV20-1 and J usage is TRBJ1-5, with D hard to call. In DNA form, the CDR3 reads TGCAGTCGCGGCGGTAGCAATCAGCCCCAGCATTTT. The encoded protein is CSRGGSNQPQHF.